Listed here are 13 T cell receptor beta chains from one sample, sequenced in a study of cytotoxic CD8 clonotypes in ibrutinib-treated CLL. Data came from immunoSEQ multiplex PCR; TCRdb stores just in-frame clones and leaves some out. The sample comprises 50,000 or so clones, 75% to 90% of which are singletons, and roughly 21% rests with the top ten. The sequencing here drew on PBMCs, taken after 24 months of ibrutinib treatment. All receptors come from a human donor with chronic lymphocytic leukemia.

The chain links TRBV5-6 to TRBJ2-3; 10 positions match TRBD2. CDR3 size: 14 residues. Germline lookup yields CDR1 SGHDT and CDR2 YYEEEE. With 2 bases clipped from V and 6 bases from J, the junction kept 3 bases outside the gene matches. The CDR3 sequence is CASSLAGGVDTQYF. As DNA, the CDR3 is TGTGCCAGCAGCTTAGCGGGAGGGGTGGATACGCAGTATTTT.

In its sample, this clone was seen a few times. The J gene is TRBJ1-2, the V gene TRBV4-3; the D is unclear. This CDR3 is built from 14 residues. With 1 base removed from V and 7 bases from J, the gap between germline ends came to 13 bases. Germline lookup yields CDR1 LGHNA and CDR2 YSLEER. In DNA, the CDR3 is TGCGCCAGCAGCCAAGGGCGGGGAGAGGGTGGCTACACCTTC. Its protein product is CASSQGRGEGGYTF.

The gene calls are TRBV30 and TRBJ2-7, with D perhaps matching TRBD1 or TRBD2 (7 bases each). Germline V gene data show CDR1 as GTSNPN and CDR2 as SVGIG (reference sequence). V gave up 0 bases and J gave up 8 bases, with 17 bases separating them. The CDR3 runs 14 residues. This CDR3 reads CAWSVRGGRGQQYF. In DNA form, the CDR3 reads TGTGCCTGGAGTGTACGGGGTGGGAGGGGGCAGCAGTACTTC. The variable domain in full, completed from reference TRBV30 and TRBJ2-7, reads SQTIHQWPATLVQPVGSPLSLECTVEGTSNPNLYWYRQAAGRGLQLLFYSVGIGQISSEVPQNLSASRPQDRQFILSSKKLLLSDSGFYLCAWSVRGGRGQQYFGPGTRLTVT.

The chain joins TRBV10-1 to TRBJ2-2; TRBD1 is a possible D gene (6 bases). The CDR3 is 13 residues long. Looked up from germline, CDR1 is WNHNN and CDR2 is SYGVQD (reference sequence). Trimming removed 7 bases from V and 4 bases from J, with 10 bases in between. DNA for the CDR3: TGCGCCAGCACCGACAGGACCACCGGGGAGCTGTTTTTT. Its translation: CASTDRTTGELFF.

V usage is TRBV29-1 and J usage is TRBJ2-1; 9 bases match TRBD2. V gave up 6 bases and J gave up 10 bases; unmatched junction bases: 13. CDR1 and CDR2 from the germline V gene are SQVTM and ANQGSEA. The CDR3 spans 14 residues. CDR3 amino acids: CSVAVGLAGSEQFF. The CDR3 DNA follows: TGCAGCGTAGCCGTCGGGCTAGCGGGAAGCGAGCAGTTCTTC.

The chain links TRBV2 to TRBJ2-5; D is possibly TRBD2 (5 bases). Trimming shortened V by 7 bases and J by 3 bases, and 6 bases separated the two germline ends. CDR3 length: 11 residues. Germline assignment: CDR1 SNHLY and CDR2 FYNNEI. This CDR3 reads CASKEEETQYF. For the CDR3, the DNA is TGTGCCAGCAAGGAGGAAGAGACCCAGTACTTC.

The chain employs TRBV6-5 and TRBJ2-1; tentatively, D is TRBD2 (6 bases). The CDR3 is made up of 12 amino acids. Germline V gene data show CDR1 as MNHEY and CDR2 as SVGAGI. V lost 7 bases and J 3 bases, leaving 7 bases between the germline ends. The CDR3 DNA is TGTGCCAGCACCGGGGGCTACAATGAGCAGTTCTTC. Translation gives CASTGGYNEQFF.

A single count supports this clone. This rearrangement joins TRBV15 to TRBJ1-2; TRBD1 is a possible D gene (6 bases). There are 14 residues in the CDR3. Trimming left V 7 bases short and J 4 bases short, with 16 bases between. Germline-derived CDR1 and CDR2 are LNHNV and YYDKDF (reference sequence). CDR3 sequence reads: CATNSGGGTYGYTF. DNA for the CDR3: TGTGCCACCAACTCGGGAGGGGGGACCTATGGCTACACCTTC.

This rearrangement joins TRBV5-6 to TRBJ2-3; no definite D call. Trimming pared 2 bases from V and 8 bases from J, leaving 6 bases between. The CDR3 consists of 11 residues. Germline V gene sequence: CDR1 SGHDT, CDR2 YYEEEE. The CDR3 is CASSFSGTQYF. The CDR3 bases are TGTGCCAGCAGCTTTAGTGGTACGCAGTATTTT. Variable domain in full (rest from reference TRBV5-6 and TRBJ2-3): DAGVTQSPTHLIKTRGQQVTLRCSPKSGHDTVSWYQQALGQGPQFIFQYYEEEERQRGNFPDRFSGHQFPNYSSELNVNALLLGDSALYLCASSFSGTQYFGPGTRLTVL.

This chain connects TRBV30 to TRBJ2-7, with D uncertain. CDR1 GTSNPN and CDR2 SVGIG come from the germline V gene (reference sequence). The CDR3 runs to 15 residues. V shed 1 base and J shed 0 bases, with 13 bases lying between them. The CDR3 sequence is CAWSALGRSSYEQYF. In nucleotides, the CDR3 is TGTGCCTGGAGTGCGTTGGGAAGAAGCTCCTACGAGCAGTACTTC.

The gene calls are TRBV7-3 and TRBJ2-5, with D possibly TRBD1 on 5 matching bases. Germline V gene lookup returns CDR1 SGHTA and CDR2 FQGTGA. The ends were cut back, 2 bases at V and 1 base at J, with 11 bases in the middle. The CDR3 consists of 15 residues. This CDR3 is CASSLGTGIQETQYF. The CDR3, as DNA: TGTGCCAGCAGCTTAGGAACAGGCATCCAAGAGACCCAGTACTTC.

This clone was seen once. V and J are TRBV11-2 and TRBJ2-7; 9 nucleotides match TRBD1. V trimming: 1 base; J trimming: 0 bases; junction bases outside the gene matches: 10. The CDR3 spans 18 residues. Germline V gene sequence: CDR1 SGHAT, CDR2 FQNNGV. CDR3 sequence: CASSLVRGQGRSSYEQYF. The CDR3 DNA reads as TGTGCCAGCAGCTTAGTTCGGGGACAGGGTCGAAGCTCCTACGAGCAGTACTTC.

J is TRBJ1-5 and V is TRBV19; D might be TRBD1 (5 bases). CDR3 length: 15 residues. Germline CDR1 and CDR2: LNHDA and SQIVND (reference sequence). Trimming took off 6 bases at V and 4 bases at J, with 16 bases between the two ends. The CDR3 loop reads CASRASGTANQPQHF. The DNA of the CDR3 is TGTGCCAGTAGAGCCTCCGGGACTGCGAATCAGCCCCAGCATTTT.